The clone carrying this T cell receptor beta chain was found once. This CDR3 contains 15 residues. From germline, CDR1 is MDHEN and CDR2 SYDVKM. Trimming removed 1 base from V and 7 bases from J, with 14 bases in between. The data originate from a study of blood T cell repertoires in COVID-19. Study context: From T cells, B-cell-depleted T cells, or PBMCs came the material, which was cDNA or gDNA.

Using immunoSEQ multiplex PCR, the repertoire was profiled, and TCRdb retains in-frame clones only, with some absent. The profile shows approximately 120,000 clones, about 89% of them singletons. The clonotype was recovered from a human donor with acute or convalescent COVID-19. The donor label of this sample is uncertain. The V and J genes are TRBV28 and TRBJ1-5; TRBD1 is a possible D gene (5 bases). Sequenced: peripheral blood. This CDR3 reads CASSLFGRARQPQHF. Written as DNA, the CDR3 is TGTGCCAGCAGTTTATTTGGCAGGGCACGGCAGCCCCAGCATTTT.